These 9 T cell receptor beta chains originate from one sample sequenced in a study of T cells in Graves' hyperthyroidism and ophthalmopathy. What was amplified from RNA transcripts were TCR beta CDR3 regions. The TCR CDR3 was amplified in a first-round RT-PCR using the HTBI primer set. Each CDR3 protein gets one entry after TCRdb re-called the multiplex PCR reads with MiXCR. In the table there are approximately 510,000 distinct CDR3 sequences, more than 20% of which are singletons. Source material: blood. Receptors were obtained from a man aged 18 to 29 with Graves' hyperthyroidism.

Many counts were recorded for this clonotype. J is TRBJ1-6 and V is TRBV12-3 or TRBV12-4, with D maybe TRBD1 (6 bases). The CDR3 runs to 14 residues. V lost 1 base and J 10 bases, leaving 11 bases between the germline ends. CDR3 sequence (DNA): TGTGCCAGCAGTTTAGGGACAGATCACTCACCCCTCCACTTT. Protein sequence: CASSLGTDHSPLHF.

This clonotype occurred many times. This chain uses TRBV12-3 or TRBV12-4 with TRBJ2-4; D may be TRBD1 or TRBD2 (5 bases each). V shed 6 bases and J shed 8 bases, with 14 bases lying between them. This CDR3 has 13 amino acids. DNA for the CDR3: TGTGCCAGCAGCGACAGCGAGGGGCACATTCAGTACTTC. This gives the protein CASSDSEGHIQYF.

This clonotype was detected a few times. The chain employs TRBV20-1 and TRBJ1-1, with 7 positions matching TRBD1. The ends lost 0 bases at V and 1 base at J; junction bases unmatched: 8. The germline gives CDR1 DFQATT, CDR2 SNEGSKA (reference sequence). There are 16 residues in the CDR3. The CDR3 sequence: CSARDRTGVGNTEAFF. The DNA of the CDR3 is TGCAGTGCTAGAGATCGGACAGGAGTGGGGAACACTGAAGCTTTCTTT.

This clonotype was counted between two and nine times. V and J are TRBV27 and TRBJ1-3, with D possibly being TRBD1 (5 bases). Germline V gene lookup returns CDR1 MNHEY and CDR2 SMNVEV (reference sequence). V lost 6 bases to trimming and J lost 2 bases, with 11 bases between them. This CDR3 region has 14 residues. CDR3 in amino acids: CASSGPGPGNTIYF. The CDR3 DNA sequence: TGTGCCAGCAGCGGTCCGGGGCCTGGAAACACCATATATTTT.

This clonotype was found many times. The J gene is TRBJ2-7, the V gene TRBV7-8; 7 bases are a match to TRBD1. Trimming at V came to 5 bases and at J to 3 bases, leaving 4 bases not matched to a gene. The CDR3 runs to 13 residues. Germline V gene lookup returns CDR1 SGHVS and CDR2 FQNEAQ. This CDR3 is CASSLDRVYEQYF. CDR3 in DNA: TGTGCCAGCAGCCTCGACAGGGTCTACGAGCAGTACTTC.

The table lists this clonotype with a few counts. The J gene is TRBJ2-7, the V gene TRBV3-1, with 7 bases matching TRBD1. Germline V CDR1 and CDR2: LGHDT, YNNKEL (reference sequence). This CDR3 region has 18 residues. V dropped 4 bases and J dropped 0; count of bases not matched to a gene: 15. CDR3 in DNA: TGTGCCAGCAGCCTCCTAGTTCCCGGGACAGCTTTCTCCTACGAGCAGTACTTC. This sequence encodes CASSLLVPGTAFSYEQYF.

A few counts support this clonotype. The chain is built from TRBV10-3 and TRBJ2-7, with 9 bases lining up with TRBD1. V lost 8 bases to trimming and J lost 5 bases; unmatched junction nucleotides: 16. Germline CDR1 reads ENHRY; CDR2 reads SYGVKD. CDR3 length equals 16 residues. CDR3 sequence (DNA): TGTGCCATCGGGGACCTAAACAGGGGGCGCCGGAACGAGCAGTACTTC. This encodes CAIGDLNRGRRNEQYF.

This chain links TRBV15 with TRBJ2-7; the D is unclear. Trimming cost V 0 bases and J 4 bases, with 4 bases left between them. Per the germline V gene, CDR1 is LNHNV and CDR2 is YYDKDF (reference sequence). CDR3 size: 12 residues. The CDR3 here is CATSREDYEQYF. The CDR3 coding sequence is TGTGCCACCAGCAGAGAGGATTACGAGCAGTACTTC.

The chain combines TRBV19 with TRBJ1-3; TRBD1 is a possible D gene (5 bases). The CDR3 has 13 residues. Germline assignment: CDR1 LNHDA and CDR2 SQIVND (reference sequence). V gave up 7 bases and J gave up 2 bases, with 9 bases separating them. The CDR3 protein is CASNEGTGNTIYF. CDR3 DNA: TGTGCCAGTAATGAGGGGACTGGAAACACCATATATTTT.